A selection of T cell receptor beta chains follows, all from one sample in a study of T-cell memory formation after mild COVID-19. TCRdb re-analysed the 5' RACE reads in MiXCR, keeping a single row per CDR3 protein. The repertoire holds about 250,000 distinct CDR3 sequences, 15% to 17% seen once, with 2.1% in the top ten. The sample was PBMCs or a T cell subset sorted from them (not recorded which). Receptor source: an adult woman who had mild COVID-19 (a few samples of this study predate the infection). Cell type and time point are not known. CDR3s include the opening cysteine and the closing phenylalanine or tryptophan. Clone sizes are given selectively: once, few, many, or a class where the clone is expanded.

j_call v_call cdr3_length clone_size cdr3_aa
TRBJ1-6 TRBV11-3 19 few CASSLVSGGRTGYNSPLHF
TRBJ1-5 TRBV2 15 few CASKAGRNTNQPQHF
TRBJ2-3 TRBV4-1 16 NA CASSQDALTSIQAQYF
TRBJ1-1 TRBV12-3/TRBV12-4 13 NA CASGAQLNTEAFF
TRBJ2-1 TRBV4-1 16 few CASSHWTSGGASEQFF
TRBJ2-7 TRBV11-1 16 NA CASTGGTSGNSYEQYF
TRBJ2-7 TRBV27 15 NA CASRRTGLTPYEQYF
TRBJ1-6 TRBV7-3 15 few CASSLGGTYNSPLHF
TRBJ1-5 TRBV10-3 14 NA CAISAIGTQSVQHF
TRBJ2-1 TRBV12-3/TRBV12-4 18 NA CASSSGLAGISSYNEQFF
TRBJ2-7 TRBV16 15 few CASSQQQGKTYEQYF
TRBJ2-2 TRBV5-5 15 few CASSGTGTNTGELFF
TRBJ2-5 TRBV7-8 15 NA CVSSLEVLGGGTQYF
TRBJ1-4 TRBV5-1 18 few CASSFAPTGPGTNEKLFF
TRBJ1-1 TRBV5-1 16 few CASSFGGWAGATEAFF
TRBJ2-7 TRBV20-1 12 NA CSAAGHLYEQYF
TRBJ2-7 TRBV6-2/TRBV6-3 15 few CASSYAAGNSYEQYF
TRBJ1-6 TRBV27 14 NA CASTPTGANSPLHF
TRBJ2-5 TRBV20-1 11 many CSARLDRGQYF
TRBJ2-1 TRBV7-2 18 many CASSSPTSGRLSYNEQFF
TRBJ2-4 TRBV12-3/TRBV12-4 15 few CASSWGAGAKNIQYF
TRBJ2-7 TRBV7-2 16 NA CASSLGWDFTSYEQYF
TRBJ2-5 TRBV4-1 18 few CASSQDRLAGGRQETQYF
TRBJ2-1 TRBV12-3/TRBV12-4 15 many CASSLRQGRGNEQFF
TRBJ2-2 TRBV12-5 17 NA CASGPSGTAQNTGELFF
TRBJ2-3 TRBV12-3/TRBV12-4 15 few CASRWDRGGTDTQYF
TRBJ2-2 TRBV11-1 16 many CASRHRDRGYTGELFF
TRBJ1-2 TRBV6-6 15 NA CASSYGQGTNYGYTF
TRBJ2-7 TRBV7-2 15 many CASSLGGTSGYEQYF
TRBJ2-7 TRBV29-1 16 NA CSVSRVGLGVGYEQYF
TRBJ2-7 TRBV10-3 13 NA CASRDTLTYEQYF
TRBJ2-4 TRBV9 13 NA CASRGSGGDIQYF
TRBJ2-1 TRBV11-2 16 NA CASSLGPRGPNNEQFF
TRBJ1-2 TRBV3-1 15 NA CASSQDVASYYGYTF
TRBJ1-1 TRBV27 16 few CASSFRGTAKEEEAFF
TRBJ2-7 TRBV10-3 14 NA CAISDKGSDYEQYF
TRBJ1-4 TRBV3-1 15 NA CASSPKSGESKKLFF
TRBJ2-3 TRBV6-2/TRBV6-3 11 NA CASSAKNTQYF
TRBJ1-4 TRBV5-1 16 few CASSSGQLATNEKLFF
TRBJ2-1 TRBV25-1 16 few CASSARLGRTHNEQFF
TRBJ2-5 TRBV7-2 12 few CASSEFGETQYF
TRBJ1-1 TRBV7-2 15 NA CASSLTTVMNTEAFF
TRBJ1-1 TRBV13 14 NA CASSFGGANTEAFF
TRBJ2-3 TRBV5-6 15 NA CASSLGRGMTDTQYF
TRBJ2-3 TRBV7-2 18 NA CASSSKTPDSQWGDTQYF
TRBJ1-6 TRBV20-1 17 few CSARAELRDRGNSPLHF
TRBJ2-6 TRBV3-1 18 NA CASSLRARSVSGANVLTF
TRBJ1-2 TRBV6-6 17 few CASSYSMGPEWGGGYTF
TRBJ2-3 TRBV12-3/TRBV12-4 14 NA CASSKQGFTDTQYF
TRBJ2-1 TRBV12-3/TRBV12-4 14 NA CASSVAGLYNEQFF
TRBJ2-1 TRBV11-2 14 NA CASSLAGSVNEQFF
TRBJ2-1 TRBV24-1 16 NA CATSEAGLAGINEQFF
TRBJ2-7 TRBV5-6 16 many CASSLQTLAASYEQYF
TRBJ2-2 TRBV30 15 NA CAWDPGTGYTGELFF
TRBJ1-1 TRBV5-1 14 few CASSSTGGTFEAFF